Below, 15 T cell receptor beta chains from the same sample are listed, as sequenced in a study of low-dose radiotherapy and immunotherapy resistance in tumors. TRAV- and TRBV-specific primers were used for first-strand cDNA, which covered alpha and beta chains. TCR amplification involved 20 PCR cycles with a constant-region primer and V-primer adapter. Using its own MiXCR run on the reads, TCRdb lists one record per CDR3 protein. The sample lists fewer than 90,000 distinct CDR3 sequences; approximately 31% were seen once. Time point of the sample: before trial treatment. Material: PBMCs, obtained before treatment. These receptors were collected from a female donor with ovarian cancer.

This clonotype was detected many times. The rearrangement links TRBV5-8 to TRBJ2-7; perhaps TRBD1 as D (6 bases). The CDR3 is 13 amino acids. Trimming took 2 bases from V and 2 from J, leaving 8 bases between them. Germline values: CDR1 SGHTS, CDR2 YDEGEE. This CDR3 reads CASSFGQTYEQYF. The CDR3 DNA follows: TGTGCCAGCAGCTTCGGACAGACCTACGAGCAGTACTTC.

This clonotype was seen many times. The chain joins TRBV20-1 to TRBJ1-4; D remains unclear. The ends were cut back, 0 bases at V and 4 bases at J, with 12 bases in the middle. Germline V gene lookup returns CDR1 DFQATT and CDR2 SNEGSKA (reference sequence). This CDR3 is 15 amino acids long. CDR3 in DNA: TGCAGTGCTAGAGATTTCCGGAAGTATAATGAAAAACTGTTTTTT. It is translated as CSARDFRKYNEKLFF.

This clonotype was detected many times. The CDR3 DNA follows: TGTGCCAGCAGCCGGATTACGAGCTCCTACGAGCAGTACTTC. Translation gives CASSRITSSYEQYF. The chain links TRBV7-2 to TRBJ2-7; no reliable D call. V was cut by 5 bases and J by 0 bases, with 11 bases left in between. CDR3 size: 14 residues. The V gene's germline CDR1 is SGHTA and CDR2 FQGNSA.

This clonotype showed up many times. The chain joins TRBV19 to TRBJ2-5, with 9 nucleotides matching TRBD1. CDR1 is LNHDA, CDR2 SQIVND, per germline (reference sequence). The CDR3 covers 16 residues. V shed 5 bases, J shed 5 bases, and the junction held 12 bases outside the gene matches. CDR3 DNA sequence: TGTGCCAGTAGTTCTGGAACAGGGGGCGCGGAGGAGACCCAGTACTTC. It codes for CASSSGTGGAEETQYF.

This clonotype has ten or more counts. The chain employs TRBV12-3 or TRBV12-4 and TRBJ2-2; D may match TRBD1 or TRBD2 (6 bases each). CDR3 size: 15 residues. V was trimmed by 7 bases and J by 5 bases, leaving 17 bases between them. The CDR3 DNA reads TGTGCCAGCAACTTAAGGGGGGCTGAGACCGGGGAGCTGTTTTTT. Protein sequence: CASNLRGAETGELFF.

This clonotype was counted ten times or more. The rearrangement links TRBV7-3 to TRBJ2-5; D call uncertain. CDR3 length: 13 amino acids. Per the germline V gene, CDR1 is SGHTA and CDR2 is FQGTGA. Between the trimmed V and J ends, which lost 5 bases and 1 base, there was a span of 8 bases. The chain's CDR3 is CASSPDPQETQYF. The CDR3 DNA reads TGTGCCAGCAGCCCTGACCCCCAAGAGACCCAGTACTTC.

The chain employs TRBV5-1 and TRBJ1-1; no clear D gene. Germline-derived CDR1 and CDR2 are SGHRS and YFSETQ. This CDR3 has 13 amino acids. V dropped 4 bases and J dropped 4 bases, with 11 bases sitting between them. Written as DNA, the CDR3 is TGCGCCAGCAGCATGGGAGGGCGCACTGAAGCTTTCTTT. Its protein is CASSMGGRTEAFF.

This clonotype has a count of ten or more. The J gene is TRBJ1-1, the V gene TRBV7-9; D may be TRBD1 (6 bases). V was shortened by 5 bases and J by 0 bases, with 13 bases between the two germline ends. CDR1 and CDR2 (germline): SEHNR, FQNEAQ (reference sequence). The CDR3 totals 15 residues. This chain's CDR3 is CASSPGGQMNTEAFF. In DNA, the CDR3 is TGTGCCAGCAGCCCAGGAGGACAGATGAACACTGAAGCTTTCTTT.

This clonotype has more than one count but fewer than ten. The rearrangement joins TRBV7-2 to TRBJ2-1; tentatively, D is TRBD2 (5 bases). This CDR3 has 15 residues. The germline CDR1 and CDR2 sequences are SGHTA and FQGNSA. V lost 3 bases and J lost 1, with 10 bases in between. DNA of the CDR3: TGTGCCAGCAGCTTCTTAGCGACATCCTACAATGAGCAGTTCTTC. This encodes CASSFLATSYNEQFF.

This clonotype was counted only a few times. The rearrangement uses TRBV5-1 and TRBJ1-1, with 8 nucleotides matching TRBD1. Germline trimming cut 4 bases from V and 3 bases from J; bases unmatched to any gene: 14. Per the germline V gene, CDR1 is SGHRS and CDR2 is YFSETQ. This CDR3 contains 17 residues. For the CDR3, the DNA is TGCGCCAGCAGCCAGCAGCTTCAGGGGGCTGGGTACACTGAAGCTTTCTTT. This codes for CASSQQLQGAGYTEAFF. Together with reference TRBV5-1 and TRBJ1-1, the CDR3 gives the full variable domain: KAGVTQTPRYLIKTRGQQVTLSCSPISGHRSVSWYQQTPGQGLQFLFEYFSETQRNKGNFPGRFSGRQFSNSRSEMNVSTLELGDSALYLCASSQQLQGAGYTEAFFGQGTRLTVV.

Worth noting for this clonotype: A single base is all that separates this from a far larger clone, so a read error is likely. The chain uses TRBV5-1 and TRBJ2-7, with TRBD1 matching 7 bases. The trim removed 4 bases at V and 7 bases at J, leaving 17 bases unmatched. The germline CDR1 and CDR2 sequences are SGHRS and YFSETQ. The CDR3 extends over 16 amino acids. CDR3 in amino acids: CASSPTVRGQRNEQYF. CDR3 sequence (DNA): TGCGCCAGCAGCCCGACGGTGAGGGGGCAGCGGAATGAGCAGTACTTC.

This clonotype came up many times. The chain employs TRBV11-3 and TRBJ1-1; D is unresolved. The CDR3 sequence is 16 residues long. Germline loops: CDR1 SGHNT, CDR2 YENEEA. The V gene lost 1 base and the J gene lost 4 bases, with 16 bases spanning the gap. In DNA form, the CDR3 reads TGTGCCAGCAGCTTAGTAGGGCGTCCCCGCGGCACTGAAGCTTTCTTT. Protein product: CASSLVGRPRGTEAFF.

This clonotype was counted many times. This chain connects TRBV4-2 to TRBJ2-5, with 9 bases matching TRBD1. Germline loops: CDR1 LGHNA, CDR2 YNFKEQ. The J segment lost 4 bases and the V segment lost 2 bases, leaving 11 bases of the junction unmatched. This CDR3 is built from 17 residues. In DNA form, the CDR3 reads TGTGCCAGCAGCCAACTATGGGACAGGGTGCTCCCAGAGACCCAGTACTTC. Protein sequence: CASSQLWDRVLPETQYF.

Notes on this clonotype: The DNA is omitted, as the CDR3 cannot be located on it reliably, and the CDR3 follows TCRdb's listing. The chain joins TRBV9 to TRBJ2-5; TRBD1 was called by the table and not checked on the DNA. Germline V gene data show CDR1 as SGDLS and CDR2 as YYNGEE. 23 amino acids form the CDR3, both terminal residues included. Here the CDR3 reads CASTNQTSMYLCASNTGAETQYF.

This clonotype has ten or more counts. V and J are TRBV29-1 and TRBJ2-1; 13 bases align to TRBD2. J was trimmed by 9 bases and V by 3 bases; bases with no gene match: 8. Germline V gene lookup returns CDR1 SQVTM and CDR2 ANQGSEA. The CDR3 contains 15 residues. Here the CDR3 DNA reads TGCAGCGTTGACATCGGACTAGCGGGAGCGGGTGAGCAGTTCTTC. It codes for CSVDIGLAGAGEQFF.